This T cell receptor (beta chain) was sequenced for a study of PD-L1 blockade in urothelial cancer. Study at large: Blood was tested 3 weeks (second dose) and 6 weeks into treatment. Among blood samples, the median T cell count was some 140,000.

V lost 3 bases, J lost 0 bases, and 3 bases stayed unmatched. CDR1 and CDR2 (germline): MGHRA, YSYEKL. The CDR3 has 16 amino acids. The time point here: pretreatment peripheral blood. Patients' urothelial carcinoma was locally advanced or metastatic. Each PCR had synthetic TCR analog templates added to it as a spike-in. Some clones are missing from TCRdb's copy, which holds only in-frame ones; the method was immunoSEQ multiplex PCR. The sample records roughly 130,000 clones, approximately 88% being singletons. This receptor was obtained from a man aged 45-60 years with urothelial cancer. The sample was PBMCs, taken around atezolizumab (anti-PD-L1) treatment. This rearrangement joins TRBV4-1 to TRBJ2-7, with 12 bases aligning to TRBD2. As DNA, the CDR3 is TGCGCCAGCAGCCAGATGACTAGCGGGGGCTCCTACGAGCAGTACTTC. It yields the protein CASSQMTSGGSYEQYF.